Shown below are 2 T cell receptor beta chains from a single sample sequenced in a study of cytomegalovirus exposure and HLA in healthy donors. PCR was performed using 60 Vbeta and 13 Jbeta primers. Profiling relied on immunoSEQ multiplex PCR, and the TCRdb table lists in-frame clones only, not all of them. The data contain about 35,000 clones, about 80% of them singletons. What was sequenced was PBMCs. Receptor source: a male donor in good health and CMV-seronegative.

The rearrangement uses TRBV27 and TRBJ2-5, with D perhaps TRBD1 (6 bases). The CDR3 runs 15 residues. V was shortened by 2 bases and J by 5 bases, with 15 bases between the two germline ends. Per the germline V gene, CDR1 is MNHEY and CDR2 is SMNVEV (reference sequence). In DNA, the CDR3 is TGTGCCAGCAGTTTAACAGGGTCTTATGGGGAGACCCAGTACTTC. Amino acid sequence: CASSLTGSYGETQYF.

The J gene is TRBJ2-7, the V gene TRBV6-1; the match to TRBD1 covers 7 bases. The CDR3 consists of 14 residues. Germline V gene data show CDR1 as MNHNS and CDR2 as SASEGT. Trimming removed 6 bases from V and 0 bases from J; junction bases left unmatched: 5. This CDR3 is CASRDRTSSYEQYF. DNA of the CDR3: TGTGCCAGCAGGGACAGGACCAGCTCCTACGAGCAGTACTTC.